This entry describes one TCR beta chain. The method was immunoSEQ multiplex PCR; TCRdb's version includes in-frame clones alone and lacks a portion of them. The sample consists of some 71,000 clones, around 88% of them appearing once. These data are taken from a study of neoadjuvant anti-PD-1 for oral cavity cancer. The V gene lost 4 bases and the J gene lost 7 bases, with 14 bases spanning the gap. Germline V gene lookup returns CDR1 LNHDA and CDR2 SQIVND (reference sequence). This CDR3 spans 13 amino acids. Sequenced here: PBMCs, sampled before nivolumab (anti-PD-1) treatment. The genes are TRBV19 and TRBJ2-7; D remains unclear. The receptor comes from a person between 40 and 79 years old with oral cavity squamous cell carcinoma. CDR3 sequence reads: CASSTPTAWEQYF. CDR3 nucleotide sequence: TGTGCCAGTAGTACGCCCACTGCGTGGGAGCAGTACTTC.